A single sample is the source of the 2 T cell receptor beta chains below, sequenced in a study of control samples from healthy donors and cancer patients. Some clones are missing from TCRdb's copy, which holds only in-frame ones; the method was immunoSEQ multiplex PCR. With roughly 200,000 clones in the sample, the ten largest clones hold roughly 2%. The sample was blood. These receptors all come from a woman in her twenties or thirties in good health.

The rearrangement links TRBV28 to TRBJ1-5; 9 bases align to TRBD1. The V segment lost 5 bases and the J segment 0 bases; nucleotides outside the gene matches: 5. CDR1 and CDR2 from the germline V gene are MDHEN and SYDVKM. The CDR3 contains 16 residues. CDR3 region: CASSGDRAFSNQPQHF. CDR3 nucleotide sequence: TGTGCCAGCAGTGGGGACAGGGCTTTTAGCAATCAGCCCCAGCATTTT.

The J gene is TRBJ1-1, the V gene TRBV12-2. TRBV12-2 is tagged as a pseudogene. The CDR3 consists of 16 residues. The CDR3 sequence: CASRLRDGGSQAEAFF. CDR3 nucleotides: TGTGCAAGTCGCTTAAGAGATGGAGGGTCACAAGCTGAAGCTTTCTTT.